What follows are 16 T cell receptor beta chains derived from one specimen sequenced in a study of T-cell memory formation after mild COVID-19. Each CDR3 protein is one row after TCRdb ran MiXCR on the 5' RACE reads. Here the sample spans tens of thousands of distinct CDR3 sequences, approximately 15% being singletons. Sequencing was done on a sample of PBMCs or a T cell subset sorted from them (not recorded which). The source of these receptors is an adult woman who had mild COVID-19 (a few samples of this study predate the infection). Cell type and time point are not known.

The V call is TRBV29-1, the J call TRBJ2-7; D might be TRBD2 (6 bases). The CDR3 has 13 amino acids. The V gene lost 4 bases and the J gene lost 3 bases, with 13 bases spanning the gap. CDR1 and CDR2 from the germline V gene are SQVTM and ANQGSEA. The DNA of the CDR3 is TGCAGCGTTGTTTTTAGCGGATTCTACGAGCAGTACTTC. Translating it yields CSVVFSGFYEQYF.

The gene calls are TRBV9 and TRBJ2-1; perhaps D is TRBD1 or TRBD2 (5 bases each). CDR3 size: 15 residues. Germline CDR1 and CDR2: SGDLS and YYNGEE. The V end lost 3 bases, the J end lost 5 bases, and 15 bases lay between the germline ends. CDR3 bases: TGTGCCAGCAGCGAAGAATCGGGGCTTAACAATGAGCAGTTCTTC. Residues: CASSEESGLNNEQFF.

CDR3 sequence (DNA): TGCGCCAGCAGCCAAGAGGCCGGAGCCACCGGGGAGCTGTTTTTT. Translation gives CASSQEAGATGELFF. V and J are TRBV4-1 and TRBJ2-2; D is unresolved. Trimming took off 0 bases at V and 4 bases at J, with 9 bases between the two ends. CDR1 is MGHRA and CDR2 is YSYEKL in the germline V gene. The CDR3 loop spans 15 amino acids.

The chain combines TRBV7-9 with TRBJ1-2; D uncertain. Per germline, CDR1 SEHNR and CDR2 FQNEAQ (reference sequence). V was cut by 5 bases and J by 3 bases, with 16 bases left in between. CDR3 length: 15 residues. CDR3 coding DNA: TGTGCCAGCAGCGGAGTCCGGACCCGGGACTATGGCTACACCTTC. Translated: CASSGVRTRDYGYTF.

The chain combines TRBV5-1 with TRBJ2-1; no firm D call. Germline V gene lookup returns CDR1 SGHRS and CDR2 YFSETQ. This CDR3 contains 16 residues. V was trimmed by 0 bases and J by 3 bases, leaving 13 bases between them. CDR3 protein: CASSLEAAGLYNEQFF. CDR3 nucleotides: TGCGCCAGCAGCTTGGAGGCGGCAGGCCTCTACAATGAGCAGTTCTTC.

The chain carries TRBV7-7 and TRBJ2-5; weak D call: TRBD1 (6 bases). The CDR3 runs 14 residues. CDR1 and CDR2 from the germline V gene are SSHAT and FNYEAQ (reference sequence). V lost 5 bases, J lost 2 bases, and 12 bases lay in between. The CDR3: CASSLQGQQETQYF. In DNA form, the CDR3 reads TGTGCCAGCAGCCTCCAAGGACAGCAAGAGACCCAGTACTTC.

The CDR3 reads CASNPGEDSYEQYF. CDR3 sequence (DNA): TGTGCCAGCAATCCAGGGGAGGACTCCTACGAGCAGTACTTC. The chain combines TRBV12-3 or TRBV12-4 with TRBJ2-7; D is tentatively TRBD1 or TRBD2 (6 bases each). Trimming took 7 bases from V and 0 from J, leaving 13 bases between them. There are 14 residues in the CDR3.

This clonotype has at least ten counts. This chain joins TRBV6-5 and TRBJ2-3; the D is unclear. Germline CDR1 reads MNHEY; CDR2 reads SVGAGI. The germline V and J ends were trimmed by 0 bases and 0 bases, with 7 bases remaining between them. The CDR3 loop spans 15 amino acids. The CDR3 spells CASSYSRTSTDTQYF. The CDR3 region has the DNA TGTGCCAGCAGTTACTCCCGCACAAGCACAGATACGCAGTATTTT.

The chain combines TRBV12-3 or TRBV12-4 with TRBJ2-2; 8 nucleotides match TRBD1. Unmatched junction bases numbered 13, after V lost 5 bases and J lost 5 bases. The CDR3 extends over 17 amino acids. The CDR3 nucleotides read TGTGCCAGCAGTCCGCCCCTCGGACAGGGCGAAACCGGGGAGCTGTTTTTT. It specifies CASSPPLGQGETGELFF.

The CDR3 sequence is CASSLRNGGPYQETQYF. CDR3 coding DNA: TGTGCCAGCAGCCTTAGAAACGGGGGGCCGTACCAAGAGACCCAGTACTTC. V is TRBV9 and J is TRBJ2-5; D might be TRBD2 (7 bases). V was clipped by 4 bases and J by 0 bases, with 19 bases between them. The CDR3 totals 17 residues. Germline V gives CDR1 SGDLS, CDR2 YYNGEE.

At least ten counts were recorded for this clonotype. The chain is built from TRBV4-3 and TRBJ2-1, with TRBD2 matching 7 bases. The J segment lost 8 bases and the V segment lost 1 base, leaving 14 bases of the junction unmatched. CDR3 length: 17 residues. From germline, CDR1 is LGHNA and CDR2 YSLEER. CDR3 nucleotide sequence: TGCGCCAGCAGCCAAGGTCTGCGGGAGTGGTCGGGGGATGAGCAGTTCTTC. Protein sequence: CASSQGLREWSGDEQFF.

This clonotype turned up a few times. The chain has TRBV4-1 and TRBJ2-3; D might be TRBD2 (5 bases). The CDR3 loop spans 17 amino acids. Germline V CDR1 and CDR2: MGHRA, YSYEKL. V lost 0 bases and J 0 bases, leaving 13 bases between the germline ends. The CDR3 DNA reads TGCGCCAGCAGCCAAGATCACGGACTGGGAAGCACAGATACGCAGTATTTT. Amino acid sequence: CASSQDHGLGSTDTQYF.

V usage is TRBV5-1 and J usage is TRBJ2-7, with TRBD1 matching 7 bases. V lost 3 bases to trimming and J lost 2 bases; unmatched junction nucleotides: 11. Looked up from germline, CDR1 is SGHRS and CDR2 is YFSETQ. The CDR3 totals 16 residues. In nucleotides, the CDR3 is TGCGCCAGCAGCTCGGCAACACTGGGACAGACCTACGAGCAGTACTTC. Its translation is CASSSATLGQTYEQYF. The full variable domain, its missing parts supplied by reference TRBV5-1 and TRBJ2-7, is KAGVTQTPRYLIKTRGQQVTLSCSPISGHRSVSWYQQTPGQGLQFLFEYFSETQRNKGNFPGRFSGRQFSNSRSEMNVSTLELGDSALYLCASSSATLGQTYEQYFGPGTRLTVT.

This sequence joins TRBV18 and TRBJ1-3; D not resolved. Looked up from germline, CDR1 is KGHSH and CDR2 is LQKENI. The CDR3 is made up of 16 amino acids. Deletions cut 2 bases from V and 0 bases from J, with 11 bases between. The CDR3: CASSPYGENSGNTIYF. CDR3 nucleotides: TGTGCCAGCTCACCATACGGGGAGAACTCTGGAAACACCATATATTTT.

V usage is TRBV5-5 and J usage is TRBJ2-7; 15 bases fit TRBD2. The germline V gene encodes CDR1 SGHKS and CDR2 YYEKEE (reference sequence). The CDR3 length is 19 residues. J gave up 0 bases and V 4 bases, and 11 bases lay outside the gene matches. The chain's CDR3 is CASSLVGTSGRLSSYEQYF. CDR3 in DNA: TGTGCCAGCAGCCTGGTAGGGACTAGCGGGAGGCTGAGCTCCTACGAGCAGTACTTC. The entire variable domain, with the rest obtained from reference TRBV5-5 and TRBJ2-7, is as follows: DAGVTQSPTHLIKTRGQQVTLRCSPISGHKSVSWYQQVLGQGPQFIFQYYEKEERGRGNFPDRFSARQFPNYSSELNVNALLLGDSALYLCASSLVGTSGRLSSYEQYFGPGTRLTVT.

This chain connects TRBV7-2 to TRBJ1-2; maybe TRBD1 (5 bases). V lost 7 bases, J lost 1 base, and 16 bases lay in between. The CDR3 covers 15 residues. In germline, CDR1 is SGHTA, CDR2 FQGNSA. The CDR3 protein is CASNDFIRDNYGYTF. The CDR3 region has the DNA TGTGCCAGCAACGACTTTATCAGGGATAACTATGGCTACACCTTC.